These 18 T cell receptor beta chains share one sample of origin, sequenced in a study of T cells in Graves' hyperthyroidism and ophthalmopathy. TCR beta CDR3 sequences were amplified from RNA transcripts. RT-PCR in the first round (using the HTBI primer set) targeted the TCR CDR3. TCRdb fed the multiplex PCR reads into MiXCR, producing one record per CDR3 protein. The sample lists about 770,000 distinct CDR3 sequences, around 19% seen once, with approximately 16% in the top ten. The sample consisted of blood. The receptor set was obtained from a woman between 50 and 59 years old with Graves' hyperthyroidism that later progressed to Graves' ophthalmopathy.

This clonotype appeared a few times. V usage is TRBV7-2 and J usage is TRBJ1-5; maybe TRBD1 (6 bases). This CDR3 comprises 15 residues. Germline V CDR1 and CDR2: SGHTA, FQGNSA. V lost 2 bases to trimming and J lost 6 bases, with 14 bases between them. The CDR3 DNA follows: TGTGCCAGCAGCTTAAGTGAGGGGACACCTCAGCCCCAGCATTTT. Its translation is CASSLSEGTPQPQHF.

The CDR3 loop reads CASSPDPGEANYGYTF. The CDR3 coding sequence is TGTGCCAGCAGCCCGGACCCCGGGGAGGCTAACTATGGCTACACCTTC. The V and J genes are TRBV2 and TRBJ1-2; unclear D gene. Trimming took off 6 bases at V and 0 bases at J, with 17 bases between the two ends. In germline, CDR1 is SNHLY, CDR2 FYNNEI. The CDR3 loop spans 16 amino acids.

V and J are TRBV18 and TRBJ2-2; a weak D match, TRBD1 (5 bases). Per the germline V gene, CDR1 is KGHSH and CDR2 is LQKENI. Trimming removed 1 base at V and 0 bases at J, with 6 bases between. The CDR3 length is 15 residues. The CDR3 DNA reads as TGTGCCAGCTCACCACAGGGGACGAACACCGGGGAGCTGTTTTTT. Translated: CASSPQGTNTGELFF. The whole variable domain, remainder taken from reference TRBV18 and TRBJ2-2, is NAGVMQNPRHLVRRRGQEARLRCSPMKGHSHVYWYRQLPEEGLKFMVYLQKENIIDESGMPKERFSAEFPKEGPSILRIQQVVRGDSAAYFCASSPQGTNTGELFFGEGSRLTVL.

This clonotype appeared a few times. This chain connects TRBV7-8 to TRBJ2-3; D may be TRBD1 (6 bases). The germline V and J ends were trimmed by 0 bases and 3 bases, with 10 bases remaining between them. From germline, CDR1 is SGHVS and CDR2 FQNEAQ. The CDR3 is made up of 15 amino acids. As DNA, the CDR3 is TGTGCCAGCAGCTTAGCTTTCGGACAGACAGATACGCAGTATTTT. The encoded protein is CASSLAFGQTDTQYF.

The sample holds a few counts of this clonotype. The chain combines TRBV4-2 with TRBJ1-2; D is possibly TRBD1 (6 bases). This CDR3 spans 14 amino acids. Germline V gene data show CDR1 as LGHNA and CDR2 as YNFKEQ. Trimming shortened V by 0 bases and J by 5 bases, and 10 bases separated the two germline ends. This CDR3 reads CASSQDTGFYGYTF. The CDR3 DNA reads TGTGCCAGCAGCCAAGATACAGGGTTTTATGGCTACACCTTC.

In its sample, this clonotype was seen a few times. The CDR3, as DNA: TGTGCCAGTGGGGACTTGCCGAGCTCCTACAATGAGCAGTTCTTC. This codes for CASGDLPSSYNEQFF. This sequence joins TRBV19 and TRBJ2-1; weak D call: TRBD2 (6 bases). V lost 8 bases and J lost 0, with 14 bases in between. The CDR3 contains 15 residues. CDR1 is LNHDA and CDR2 is SQIVND in the germline V gene (reference sequence).

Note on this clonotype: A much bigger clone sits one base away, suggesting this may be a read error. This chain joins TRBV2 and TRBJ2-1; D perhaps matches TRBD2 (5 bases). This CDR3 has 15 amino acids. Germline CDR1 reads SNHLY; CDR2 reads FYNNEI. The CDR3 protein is CASSVLGVRHNEQLF. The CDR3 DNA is TGTGCCAGCAGTGTTCTCGGGGTCCGTCACAATGAGCAGCTCTTC.

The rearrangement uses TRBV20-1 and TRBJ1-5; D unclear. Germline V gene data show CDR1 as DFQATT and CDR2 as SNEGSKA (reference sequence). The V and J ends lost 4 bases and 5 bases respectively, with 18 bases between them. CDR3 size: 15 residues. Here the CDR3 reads CSAISRSTRDQPQHF. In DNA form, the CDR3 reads TGCAGTGCTATATCACGGTCTACTCGGGATCAGCCCCAGCATTTT.

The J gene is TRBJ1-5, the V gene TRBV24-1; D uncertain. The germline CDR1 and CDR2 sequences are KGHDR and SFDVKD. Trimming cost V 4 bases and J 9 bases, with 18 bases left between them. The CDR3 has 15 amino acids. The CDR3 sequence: CATSDTSEISRPQHF. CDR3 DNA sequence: TGTGCCACCAGTGACACCTCGGAGATAAGTCGGCCCCAGCATTTT.

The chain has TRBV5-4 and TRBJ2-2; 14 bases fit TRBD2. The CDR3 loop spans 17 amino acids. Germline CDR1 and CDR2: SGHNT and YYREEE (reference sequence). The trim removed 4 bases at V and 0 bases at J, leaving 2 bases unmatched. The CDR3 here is CASSPGLAGANTGELFF. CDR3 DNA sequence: TGTGCCAGCAGCCCGGGACTAGCGGGGGCGAACACCGGGGAGCTGTTTTTT. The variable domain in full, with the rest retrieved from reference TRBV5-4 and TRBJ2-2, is ETGVTQSPTHLIKTRGQQVTLRCSSQSGHNTVSWYQQALGQGPQFIFQYYREEENGRGNFPPRFSGLQFPNYSSELNVNALELDDSALYLCASSPGLAGANTGELFFGEGSRLTVL.

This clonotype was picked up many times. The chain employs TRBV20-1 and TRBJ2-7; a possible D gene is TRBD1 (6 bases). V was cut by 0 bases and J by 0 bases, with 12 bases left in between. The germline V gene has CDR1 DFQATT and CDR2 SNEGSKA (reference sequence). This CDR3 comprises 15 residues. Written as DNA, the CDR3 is TGCAGTGCTAGAGACAGGACAGTCCTCTCCTACGAGCAGTACTTC. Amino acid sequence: CSARDRTVLSYEQYF.

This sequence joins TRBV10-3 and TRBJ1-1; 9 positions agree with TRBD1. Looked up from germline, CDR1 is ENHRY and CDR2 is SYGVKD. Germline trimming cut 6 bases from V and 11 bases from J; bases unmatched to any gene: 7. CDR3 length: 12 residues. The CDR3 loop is CAIRDRGLKAFF. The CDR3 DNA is TGTGCCATCAGGGACAGGGGCCTTAAGGCTTTCTTT.

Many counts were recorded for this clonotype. This chain's CDR3 is CASSLSGTAPNEQFF. The CDR3 DNA reads TGCGCCAGCAGCTTGAGCGGGACAGCGCCCAATGAGCAGTTCTTC. V is TRBV5-1 and J is TRBJ2-1, with D tentatively TRBD1 or TRBD2 (7 bases each). The germline gives CDR1 SGHRS, CDR2 YFSETQ. V was cut by 1 base and J by 6 bases, with 14 bases left in between. The CDR3 has 15 amino acids. Based on the CDR3 plus reference TRBV5-1 and TRBJ2-1, the full variable domain is KAGVTQTPRYLIKTRGQQVTLSCSPISGHRSVSWYQQTPGQGLQFLFEYFSETQRNKGNFPGRFSGRQFSNSRSEMNVSTLELGDSALYLCASSLSGTAPNEQFFGPGTRLTVL.

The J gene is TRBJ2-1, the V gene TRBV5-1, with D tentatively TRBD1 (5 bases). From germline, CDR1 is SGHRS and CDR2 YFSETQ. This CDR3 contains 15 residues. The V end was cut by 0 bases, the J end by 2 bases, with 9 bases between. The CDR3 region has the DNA TGCGCCAGCAGCTTGGATTGGGGCGCCTACAATGAGCAGTTCTTC. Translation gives CASSLDWGAYNEQFF.

The CDR3 DNA is TGTGCCAGCAGCTTACAAGGGTCTCATAGGAATGAGCAGTTCTTC. Amino acid sequence: CASSLQGSHRNEQFF. V usage is TRBV11-3 and J usage is TRBJ2-1; D is uncertain. This CDR3 has 15 amino acids. The V end was cut by 2 bases, the J end by 7 bases, with 15 bases between. CDR1 and CDR2 from the germline V gene are SGHNT and YENEEA.

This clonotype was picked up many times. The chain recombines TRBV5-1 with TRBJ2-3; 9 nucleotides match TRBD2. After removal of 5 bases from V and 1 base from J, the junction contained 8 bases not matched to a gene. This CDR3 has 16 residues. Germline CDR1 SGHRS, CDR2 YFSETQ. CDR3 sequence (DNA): TGCGCCAGCAGACTCCGAAGCGGGGGGCGCACAGATACGCAGTATTTT. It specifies CASRLRSGGRTDTQYF.

The CDR3 reads CASSLGGQGYEEQYF. The CDR3 DNA is TGTGCCAGCAGCTTAGGAGGACAAGGGTATGAAGAGCAGTACTTC. The chain has TRBV13 and TRBJ2-7; a possible D gene is TRBD1 (5 bases). Deletions cut 0 bases from V and 7 bases from J, with 16 bases between. The germline V gene has CDR1 PRHDT and CDR2 FYEKMQ (reference sequence). The CDR3 extends over 15 amino acids.

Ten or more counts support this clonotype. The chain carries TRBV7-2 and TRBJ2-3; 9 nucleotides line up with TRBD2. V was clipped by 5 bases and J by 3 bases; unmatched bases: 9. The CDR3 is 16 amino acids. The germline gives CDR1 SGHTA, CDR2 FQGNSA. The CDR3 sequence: CASSDKRGAGTDTQYF. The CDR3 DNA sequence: TGTGCCAGCAGCGACAAGCGGGGGGCGGGGACAGATACGCAGTATTTT.